This T cell receptor beta chain was captured by sequencing in a study of regulatory T cells in long-lasting Graves disease. Whole-study context: For a period under 3 months, newly diagnosed Graves' patients had taken antithyroid drugs. Regarding the study as a whole: When disease was persistent, TRBV28, TRBJ1-2 and TRBJ2-5 were the favored segments. Persistent-disease Graves' patients showed less TCR diversity than new cases.

V was shortened by 3 bases and J by 4 bases, with 9 bases between the two germline ends. Germline V lookup: CDR1 SGHAT, CDR2 FQNNGV. This CDR3 region has 13 residues. Arm-PCR with iRepertoire HTBI primers amplified the CDR3 regions for these TCR beta libraries. TCRdb analysed the multiplex PCR reads with MiXCR anew, one entry per CDR3 protein. The sample lists 350,000 to 450,000 distinct CDR3 sequences; about 15% were seen once. This clonotype was recorded many times. Its matching antigen is unknown. Regarding time point: newly diagnosed GD, antithyroid drugs for less than 3 months. With RNA extracted from PBMCs as input, the TCR library was made. The sample also formed part of further work on T cells in Graves' hyperthyroidism and ophthalmopathy. That study reports: Also found in blood were most expanded thyroid clonotypes above 0.001.

The sample here was peripheral blood mononuclear cells (PBMCs), taken at new diagnosis, from a patient treated with antithyroid drugs. The receptor's source is a woman in her 40s with Graves disease. The rearrangement joins TRBV11-2 to TRBJ1-2, with D perhaps TRBD1 (6 bases). The CDR3 DNA sequence: TGTGCCAGCAGCTTCGGACAGATCTATGGCTACACCTTC. Protein product: CASSFGQIYGYTF.